Shown below are 28 T cell receptor beta chains from a single sample sequenced in a study of T cell responses to AZD1222 COVID-19 vaccine. Libraries were prepared by immunoSEQ multiplex PCR; TCRdb keeps only in-frame clonotypes and omits some of them. The table shows tens of thousands of clones, with around three quarters occurring only once. Sample: peripheral blood, taken 28 days after the second AZD1222 dose. The receptors here all came from an adult who received the AZD1222 COVID-19 vaccine.

This chain connects TRBV7-6 to TRBJ1-1; unclear D gene. Trimming left V 0 bases short and J 1 base short, with 12 bases between. The length of the CDR3 is 16 residues. Germline loops: CDR1 SGHVS, CDR2 FNYEAQ. The CDR3 DNA reads TGTGCCAGCAGCTTAGCGCCAAGGTTATCGAACACTGAAGCTTTCTTT. It encodes CASSLAPRLSNTEAFF.

The chain combines TRBV18 with TRBJ2-7; 7 bases match TRBD2. Germline-derived CDR1 and CDR2 are KGHSH and LQKENI. After removal of 2 bases from V and 3 bases from J, the junction contained 7 bases not matched to a gene. CDR3 length equals 15 residues. The CDR3 sequence is CASSPFSGENYEQYF. The CDR3, as DNA: TGTGCCAGCTCACCATTCAGCGGGGAGAACTACGAGCAGTACTTC. The full variable domain, in which reference TRBV18 and TRBJ2-7 provide the parts outside the CDR3, is NAGVMQNPRHLVRRRGQEARLRCSPMKGHSHVYWYRQLPEEGLKFMVYLQKENIIDESGMPKERFSAEFPKEGPSILRIQQVVRGDSAAYFCASSPFSGENYEQYFGPGTRLTVT.

The chain employs TRBV11-2 and TRBJ1-1, with D unclear. The length of the CDR3 is 15 residues. Germline assignment: CDR1 SGHAT and CDR2 FQNNGV. The V end was cut by 0 bases, the J end by 0 bases, with 8 bases between. The CDR3, as DNA: TGTGCCAGCAGCTTAGAGGGAGCTCTGAACACTGAAGCTTTCTTT. Translating gives CASSLEGALNTEAFF.

The chain uses TRBV7-9 and TRBJ2-3; D may be TRBD2 (5 bases). The CDR3 covers 18 residues. Germline CDR1 reads SEHNR; CDR2 reads FQNEAQ (reference sequence). V was cut by 5 bases and J by 5 bases, with 26 bases left in between. The CDR3 DNA follows: TGTGCCAGCAGCCTGTCCCCTTTAGCGCGGATTTCGAGAGATACGCAGTATTTT. It encodes CASSLSPLARISRDTQYF.

This chain links TRBV28 with TRBJ2-7, with 9 positions matching TRBD1. Germline values: CDR1 MDHEN, CDR2 SYDVKM. After removal of 5 bases from V and 5 bases from J, the junction contained 1 base not matched to a gene. CDR3 length: 12 amino acids. For the CDR3, the DNA is TGTGCCAGCAGTGACAGGGGGGACGAGCAGTACTTC. As protein: CASSDRGDEQYF.

The V call is TRBV9, the J call TRBJ2-3; tentatively, D is TRBD2 (6 bases). In germline, CDR1 is SGDLS, CDR2 YYNGEE. The CDR3 sequence is 14 residues long. Trimming left V 4 bases short and J 3 bases short, with 12 bases between. The CDR3 loop is CASSPSGPTDTQYF. CDR3 in DNA: TGTGCCAGCAGCCCCAGCGGGCCAACAGATACGCAGTATTTT.

The chain joins TRBV5-6 to TRBJ2-1, with 11 bases matching TRBD2. Germline V lookup: CDR1 SGHDT, CDR2 YYEEEE. The CDR3 runs 13 residues. V trimming: 0 bases; J trimming: 13 bases; junction bases outside the gene matches: 3. CDR3 in amino acids: CASSLVAGGYQFF. The CDR3 nucleotides are TGTGCCAGCAGCTTGGTAGCGGGAGGGTACCAGTTCTTC.

The rearrangement uses TRBV5-1 and TRBJ2-6; D call uncertain. Germline V gives CDR1 SGHRS, CDR2 YFSETQ. This CDR3 contains 16 residues. The V gene lost 4 bases and the J gene lost 0 bases, with 11 bases spanning the gap. The CDR3 DNA reads as TGCGCCAGCAGCGTTGGGTTAAACTCTGGGGCCAACGTCCTGACTTTC. Its translation is CASSVGLNSGANVLTF.

The rearrangement uses TRBV19 and TRBJ1-1, with TRBD1 as a possible D gene (6 bases). CDR1 and CDR2 from the germline V gene are LNHDA and SQIVND (reference sequence). Trimming pared 5 bases from V and 6 bases from J, leaving 13 bases between. This CDR3 spans 13 amino acids. The CDR3 sequence: CASSVHGTPEAFF. CDR3 nucleotides: TGTGCCAGTAGTGTTCACGGGACACCTGAAGCTTTCTTT.

This clone has only a few counts. V is TRBV7-8 and J is TRBJ2-1; D not certain. In germline, CDR1 is SGHVS, CDR2 FQNEAQ. Deletions cut 5 bases from V and 8 bases from J, with 10 bases between. This CDR3 is built from 12 residues. This CDR3 is CASSPGRDEQFF. CDR3 nucleotides: TGTGCCAGCAGCCCCGGTCGGGATGAGCAGTTCTTC. Combining the CDR3 with reference TRBV7-8 and TRBJ2-1 gives the whole variable domain GAGVSQSPRYKVAKRGQDVALRCDPISGHVSLFWYQQALGQGPEFLTYFQNEAQLDKSGLPSDRFFAERPEGSVSTLKIQRTQQEDSAVYLCASSPGRDEQFFGPGTRLTVL.

The chain carries TRBV5-1 and TRBJ2-1; 8 nucleotides match TRBD2. V trimming: 0 bases; J trimming: 0 bases; junction bases outside the gene matches: 8. This CDR3 comprises 18 residues. Germline values: CDR1 SGHRS, CDR2 YFSETQ. The chain's CDR3 is CASSLGVASGFSYNEQFF. CDR3 DNA: TGCGCCAGCAGCTTGGGGGTGGCTAGCGGGTTCTCCTACAATGAGCAGTTCTTC.

The rearrangement joins TRBV19 to TRBJ1-1; possibly TRBD1 for D (5 bases). Germline-derived CDR1 and CDR2 are LNHDA and SQIVND (reference sequence). The V end was cut by 7 bases, the J end by 5 bases, with 14 bases between. The CDR3 runs to 13 residues. The CDR3 DNA is TGTGCCAGTACCTCAGGTTGGGGGACTGAAGCTTTCTTT. Translating it yields CASTSGWGTEAFF.

This chain connects TRBV7-9 to TRBJ2-7, with D hard to call. The V gene's germline CDR1 is SEHNR and CDR2 FQNEAQ (reference sequence). This CDR3 has 14 residues. The V and J ends lost 5 bases and 0 bases respectively, with 11 bases between them. This chain's CDR3 is CASSPSHRSYEQYF. In DNA, the CDR3 is TGTGCCAGCAGCCCTTCACACCGCTCCTACGAGCAGTACTTC.

The chain links TRBV11-1 to TRBJ1-1; no firm D call. The CDR3 is 14 amino acids. Per germline, CDR1 SGHAT and CDR2 FQDESV (reference sequence). Trimming shortened V by 7 bases and J by 4 bases, and 16 bases separated the two germline ends. The CDR3 protein is CASTPPGSGTEAFF. The CDR3 region has the DNA TGTGCCAGCACCCCCCCGGGCAGCGGCACTGAAGCTTTCTTT.

The chain recombines TRBV6-2 or TRBV6-3 with TRBJ2-5; 16 bases line up with TRBD2. Germline trimming cut 6 bases from V and 4 bases from J; bases unmatched to any gene: 8. Per germline, CDR1 MNHEY and CDR2 SVGEGT. There are 17 residues in the CDR3. The CDR3 spells CASSLGLAGGPLETQYF. Here the CDR3 DNA reads TGTGCCAGCAGCCTGGGACTAGCGGGAGGGCCACTAGAGACCCAGTACTTC.

V usage is TRBV19 and J usage is TRBJ2-3, with TRBD2 identical over 9 bases. Germline V gene lookup returns CDR1 LNHDA and CDR2 SQIVND (reference sequence). CDR3 size: 14 residues. Trimming took 4 bases from V and 2 from J; bases not matched to a gene: 1. The CDR3 protein is CASSSGRATDTQYF. The CDR3 bases are TGTGCCAGTAGTAGCGGGAGGGCCACAGATACGCAGTATTTT.

The J gene is TRBJ1-5, the V gene TRBV27; D is unresolved. Germline assignment: CDR1 MNHEY and CDR2 SMNVEV (reference sequence). The CDR3 contains 15 residues. V was cut by 0 bases and J by 6 bases, with 12 bases left in between. CDR3 sequence: CASSLSIRGFQPQHF. The DNA of the CDR3 is TGTGCCAGCAGTTTATCGATTCGCGGATTTCAGCCCCAGCATTTT.

The chain recombines TRBV4-3 with TRBJ1-6, with 7 bases matching TRBD1. The CDR3 totals 20 residues. The V gene's germline CDR1 is LGHNA and CDR2 YSLEER. Trimming at V came to 3 bases and at J to 9 bases, leaving 23 bases not matched to a gene. CDR3 bases: TGCGCCAGCAGCCATACCCTGAATTGGGAAGAGACAGGGAGGGCTTCACCCCTCCACTTT. Protein: CASSHTLNWEETGRASPLHF.

In its sample, this clone was seen a few times. This chain joins TRBV28 and TRBJ1-2; D remains unclear. Looked up from germline, CDR1 is MDHEN and CDR2 is SYDVKM. This CDR3 contains 12 residues. The ends were cut back, 7 bases at V and 3 bases at J, with 9 bases in the middle. The CDR3 bases are TGTGCCAGCATGCAGGAGGACTATGGCTACACCTTC. The encoded protein is CASMQEDYGYTF.

This clone was detected only a few times. CDR3: CASSFAEWAGENTGELFF. The DNA of the CDR3 is TGTGCCAGCAGTTTTGCCGAGTGGGCGGGGGAGAACACCGGGGAGCTGTTTTTT. The V and J genes are TRBV28 and TRBJ2-2; 7 nucleotides match TRBD2. Per germline, CDR1 MDHEN and CDR2 SYDVKM. V lost 3 bases to trimming and J lost 1 base; unmatched junction nucleotides: 11. The CDR3 consists of 18 residues.

This chain connects TRBV24-1 to TRBJ2-1, with TRBD2 matching 7 bases. Losses at the gene ends were 8 bases for V and 7 bases for J; bases not matched to a gene: 13. The CDR3 is 15 residues long. The germline V gene has CDR1 KGHDR and CDR2 SFDVKD. This CDR3 is CATKPREGRNNEQFF. DNA for the CDR3: TGTGCCACCAAGCCCAGGGAGGGCCGAAATAATGAGCAGTTCTTC.

This clone has a handful of counts. The rearrangement links TRBV5-6 to TRBJ2-5; D is perhaps TRBD2 (6 bases). The V end was cut by 3 bases, the J end by 3 bases, with 9 bases between. The CDR3 has 13 amino acids. Germline V gene lookup returns CDR1 SGHDT and CDR2 YYEEEE. The CDR3 nucleotides read TGTGCCAGCAGCTATGGAGGGGAAGAGACCCAGTACTTC. Protein: CASSYGGEETQYF.

The chain recombines TRBV24-1 with TRBJ1-2; 8 bases align to TRBD1. Germline V gene lookup returns CDR1 KGHDR and CDR2 SFDVKD. V gave up 3 bases and J gave up 4 bases; unmatched junction bases: 3. The CDR3 has 14 residues. CDR3 in DNA: TGTGCCACCAGTGATACAACAGGGGGCTATGGCTACACCTTC. Its protein is CATSDTTGGYGYTF.

The chain carries TRBV25-1 and TRBJ1-1, with D perhaps TRBD1 (5 bases). V shed 4 bases and J shed 1 base, with 16 bases lying between them. The length of the CDR3 is 16 residues. Germline V gene sequence: CDR1 MGHDK, CDR2 SYGVNS. CDR3 loop: CASSATGPLGNTEAFF. CDR3 coding DNA: TGTGCCAGCAGTGCCACAGGTCCGCTAGGGAACACTGAAGCTTTCTTT.

The gene calls are TRBV29-1 and TRBJ2-5; 10 bases are shared with TRBD2. This CDR3 has 16 amino acids. V shed 1 base and J 2 bases; nucleotides not matched to a gene: 7. Germline V CDR1 and CDR2: SQVTM, ANQGSEA. In DNA form, the CDR3 reads TGCAGCGTTGAAGGGCTAGCGGGAGTTTGGCAAGAGACCCAGTACTTC. Its protein product is CSVEGLAGVWQETQYF.

This clone was seen only a few times. The chain combines TRBV9 with TRBJ1-2; possibly TRBD1 for D (5 bases). Germline CDR1 SGDLS, CDR2 YYNGEE. This CDR3 has 15 residues. Between the trimmed V and J ends, which lost 4 bases and 4 bases, there was a span of 17 bases. CDR3 nucleotides: TGTGCCAGCAGCTCGGGACGGCAGGCCTCCTATGGCTACACCTTC. Its translation is CASSSGRQASYGYTF.

This sequence joins TRBV2 and TRBJ2-7; D is unresolved. Germline V lookup: CDR1 SNHLY, CDR2 FYNNEI. Trimming pared 2 bases from V and 0 bases from J, leaving 8 bases between. CDR3 size: 14 residues. CDR3 sequence reads: CASSEIVSSYEQYF. In DNA, the CDR3 is TGTGCCAGCAGTGAAATTGTGTCCTCCTACGAGCAGTACTTC.

This sequence joins TRBV6-5 and TRBJ1-4; 9 bases are a match to TRBD1. The germline V gene encodes CDR1 MNHEY and CDR2 SVGAGI. The V segment lost 2 bases and the J segment 2 bases; nucleotides outside the gene matches: 3. CDR3 length: 16 residues. CDR3 protein: CASSYPGQGTNEKLFF. The CDR3 DNA follows: TGTGCCAGCAGTTACCCAGGACAGGGGACTAATGAAAAACTGTTTTTT.